This T cell receptor (beta chain) was profiled in a study of CXCR3-negative and CXCR3-positive naive CD8 T cells. Germline V gene sequence: CDR1 SGHDN, CDR2 FVKESK. CDR3 length equals 15 residues. The libraries of TRB cDNA were constructed through 5' RACE using UMI labels. TCRdb reworked the 5' RACE reads into one entry per CDR3 protein, no DNA. The sample includes about 40,000 distinct CDR3 sequences. This clonotype originated in a human donor in good health. Some clones in this sample may be carry-over from other donors' samples. Sequences were obtained from memory CD8+ T cells from blood. The J gene is TRBJ2-7, the V gene TRBV14; TCRdb lists TRBD1, though no DNA is available to test this call. CDR3 loop: CASSPQSRGTYEQYF.